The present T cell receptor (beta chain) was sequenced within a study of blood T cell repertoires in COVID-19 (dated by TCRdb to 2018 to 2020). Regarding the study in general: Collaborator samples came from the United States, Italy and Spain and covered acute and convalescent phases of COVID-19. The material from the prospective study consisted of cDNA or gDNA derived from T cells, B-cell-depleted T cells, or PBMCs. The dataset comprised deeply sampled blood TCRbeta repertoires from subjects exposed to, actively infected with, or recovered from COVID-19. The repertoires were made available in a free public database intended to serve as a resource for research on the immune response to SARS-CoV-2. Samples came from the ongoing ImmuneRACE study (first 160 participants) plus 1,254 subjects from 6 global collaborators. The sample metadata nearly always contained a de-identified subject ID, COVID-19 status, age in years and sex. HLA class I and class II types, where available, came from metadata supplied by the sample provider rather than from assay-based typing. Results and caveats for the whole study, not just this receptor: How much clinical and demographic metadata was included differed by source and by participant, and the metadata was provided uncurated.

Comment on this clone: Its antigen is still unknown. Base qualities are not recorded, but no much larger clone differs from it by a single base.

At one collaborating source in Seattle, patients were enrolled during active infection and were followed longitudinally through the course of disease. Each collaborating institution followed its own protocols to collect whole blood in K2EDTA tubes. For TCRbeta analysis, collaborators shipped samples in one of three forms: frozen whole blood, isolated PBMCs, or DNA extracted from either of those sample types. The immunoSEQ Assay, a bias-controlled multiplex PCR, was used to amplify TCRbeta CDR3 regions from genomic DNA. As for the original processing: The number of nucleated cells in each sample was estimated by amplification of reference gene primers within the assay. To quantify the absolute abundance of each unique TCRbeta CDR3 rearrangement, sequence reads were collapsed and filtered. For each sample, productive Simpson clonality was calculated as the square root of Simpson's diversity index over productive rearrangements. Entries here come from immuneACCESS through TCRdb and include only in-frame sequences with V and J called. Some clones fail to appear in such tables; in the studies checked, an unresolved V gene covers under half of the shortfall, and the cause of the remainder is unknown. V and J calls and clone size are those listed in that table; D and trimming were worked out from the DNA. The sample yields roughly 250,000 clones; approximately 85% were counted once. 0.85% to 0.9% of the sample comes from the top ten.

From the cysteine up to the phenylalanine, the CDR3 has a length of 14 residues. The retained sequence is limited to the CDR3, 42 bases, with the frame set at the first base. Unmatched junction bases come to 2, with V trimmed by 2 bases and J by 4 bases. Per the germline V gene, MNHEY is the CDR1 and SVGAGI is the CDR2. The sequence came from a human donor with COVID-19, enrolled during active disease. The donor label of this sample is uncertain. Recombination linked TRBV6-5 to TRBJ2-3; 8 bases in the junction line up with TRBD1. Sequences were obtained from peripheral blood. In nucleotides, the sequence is TGTGCCAGCAGTTACGAACAGGGGGCAGATACGCAGTATTTT. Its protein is CASSYEQGADTQYF.